The clone carrying this TCR beta chain appeared many times. TCRdb independently ran MiXCR on the PCR reads; one entry per CDR3 protein. The table records about 84,000 distinct CDR3 sequences, roughly 51% of them present only once. The data derive from a study of CDR3 diversity in severe acne. V dropped 4 bases and J dropped 10; count of bases not matched to a gene: 6. The CDR3 covers 14 residues. The germline gives CDR1 SGHDN, CDR2 FVKESK. The sequence derives from a male donor in good health, without acne. The chain is built from TRBV14 and TRBJ2-1; 11 bases map to TRBD2. The sample was blood. CDR3 in amino acids: CASSRSGGAAEQFF. The CDR3 DNA reads as TGTGCCAGCAGCCGTAGCGGGGGGGCGGCCGAGCAGTTCTTC.